A single TCR beta chain is shown here with its context. These data come from a study of blood T cell repertoires in COVID-19. For the study at large: Specimens from acute and convalescent COVID-19 originated in the United States, Italy and Spain. The analysed material was cDNA or gDNA that came from T cells, B-cell-depleted T cells, or PBMCs.

The germline CDR1 and CDR2 sequences are SGHNT and YENEEA. V shed 4 bases, J shed 4 bases, and the junction held 7 bases outside the gene matches. The length of the CDR3 is 15 residues. Per the study methods: Amplification of reference gene primers provided the estimated nucleated cell counts. The assay was immunoSEQ multiplex PCR, and TCRdb's table has in-frame clones only and misses some. That table gives V, J and clone size, and the DNA gave D and trimming. In the table there are some 150,000 clones, about 86% of which are singletons. Sequencing input: peripheral blood. The chain has TRBV11-3 and TRBJ2-5; 9 bases line up with TRBD1. This TCR was sampled from a human donor with acute or convalescent COVID-19. The donor label of this sample is uncertain. CDR3 nucleotide sequence: TGTGCCAGCAGCTCCACAGGGGGCGCGGGAGAGACCCAGTACTTC. It specifies CASSSTGGAGETQYF.